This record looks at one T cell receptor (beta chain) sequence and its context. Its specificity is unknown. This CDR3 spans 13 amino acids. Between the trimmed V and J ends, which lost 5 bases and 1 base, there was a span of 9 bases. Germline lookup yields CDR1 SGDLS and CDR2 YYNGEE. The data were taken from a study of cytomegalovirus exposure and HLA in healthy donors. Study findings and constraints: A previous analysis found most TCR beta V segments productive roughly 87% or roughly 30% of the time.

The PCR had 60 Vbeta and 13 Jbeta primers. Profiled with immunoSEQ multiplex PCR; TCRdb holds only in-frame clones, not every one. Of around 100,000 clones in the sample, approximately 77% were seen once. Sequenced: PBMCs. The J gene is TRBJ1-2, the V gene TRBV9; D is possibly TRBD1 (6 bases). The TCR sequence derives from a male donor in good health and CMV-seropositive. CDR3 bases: TGTGCCAGCAGTGTACAGGGTAACTATGGCTACACCTTC. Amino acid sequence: CASSVQGNYGYTF.